This record covers a single T cell receptor (beta chain). Profiled with immunoSEQ multiplex PCR; TCRdb holds only in-frame clones, not every one. This table has about 120,000 clones, approximately 87% appearing once. The sample is drawn from a study of control samples from healthy donors and cancer patients. The CDR3 totals 13 residues. Germline V gene lookup returns CDR1 LGHNT and CDR2 FRNRAP. Trimming shortened V by 6 bases and J by 12 bases, and 17 bases separated the two germline ends. The V and J genes are TRBV12-5 and TRBJ1-4, with D possibly TRBD1 on 6 matching bases. Sequenced material: blood. The clonotype originates from a man aged 25-40 years in good health. The CDR3 region is CASGLPGAGELFF. In DNA form, the CDR3 reads TGTGCTAGTGGACTCCCGGGGGCAGGTGAACTGTTTTTT.